This T cell receptor (beta chain) was recorded in a study of shared clonotypes between healthy human individuals. Generated by immunoSEQ multiplex PCR, the TCRdb table keeps only in-frame clones and is missing some. The sample consists of 2,100,000 or so clones, under 97% of them appearing once. V lost 6 bases to trimming and J lost 0 bases, with 12 bases between them. This CDR3 has 15 residues. Germline-derived CDR1 and CDR2 are MNHEY and SVGAGI. The sample was naive CD4+ T cells sorted from blood. Described subset: CD45RA+ positively selected. The receptor was derived from a man aged 18 to 29 in good health. The J gene is TRBJ1-3, the V gene TRBV6-5, with D perhaps TRBD1 (5 bases). CDR3 nucleotides: TGTGCCAGCAGGAGGGGACGGAACTCTGGAAACACCATATATTTT. It is translated as CASRRGRNSGNTIYF.